Sequencing of this TCR beta chain was carried out in a study of fetal regulatory T cell absence and autoimmunity. Whole-study findings and limits: Compared with cord blood, pancreas showed oligoclonal TCR enrichment, some clones over 80-fold.

The table came from immunoSEQ multiplex PCR; TCRdb's copy has only in-frame clones and leaves some out. The sample lists just over 45,000 clones, roughly 80% occurring once. The germline gives CDR1 SGHAT, CDR2 FQNNGV. The CDR3 contains 13 residues. Between the trimmed V and J ends, which lost 2 bases and 4 bases, there was a span of 3 bases. Only a few counts were recorded for this clone. Its target is unknown. The sequencing sample was made of cord blood. The J gene is TRBJ1-6, the V gene TRBV11-2; D remains unclear. This clonotype originated in a newborn boy with IPEX syndrome. The CDR3 nucleotides read TGTGCCAGCAGCTTACAATATAATTCACCCCTCCACTTT. This sequence encodes CASSLQYNSPLHF.